This T cell receptor beta chain is drawn from a study of immune cell composition in non-small cell lung cancer. Broader study findings: TIL tumour reactivity correlated with maximal tumour-associated clone frequency in adenocarcinoma. Top 10 clone scores and clonality were higher in squamous than adenocarcinoma.

J was trimmed by 5 bases and V by 8 bases; bases with no gene match: 6. The CDR3 covers 14 residues. Germline CDR1 and CDR2: SGHNT and YENEEA. TCRdb's copy holds only in-frame clones and misses some; the assay was immunoSEQ multiplex PCR. The table includes several thousand clones, roughly 79% detected once. In this sample, this clone turned up a few times. Its antigen is not known. The chain joins TRBV11-3 to TRBJ2-2, with 9 positions matching TRBD1. The sequenced sample was lung tumor tissue. This receptor was taken from a human donor with non-small cell lung cancer. The CDR3 bases are TGTGCCAGCGCCAAGGACAGGGGTACCGGGGAGCTGTTTTTT. Its protein product is CASAKDRGTGELFF.